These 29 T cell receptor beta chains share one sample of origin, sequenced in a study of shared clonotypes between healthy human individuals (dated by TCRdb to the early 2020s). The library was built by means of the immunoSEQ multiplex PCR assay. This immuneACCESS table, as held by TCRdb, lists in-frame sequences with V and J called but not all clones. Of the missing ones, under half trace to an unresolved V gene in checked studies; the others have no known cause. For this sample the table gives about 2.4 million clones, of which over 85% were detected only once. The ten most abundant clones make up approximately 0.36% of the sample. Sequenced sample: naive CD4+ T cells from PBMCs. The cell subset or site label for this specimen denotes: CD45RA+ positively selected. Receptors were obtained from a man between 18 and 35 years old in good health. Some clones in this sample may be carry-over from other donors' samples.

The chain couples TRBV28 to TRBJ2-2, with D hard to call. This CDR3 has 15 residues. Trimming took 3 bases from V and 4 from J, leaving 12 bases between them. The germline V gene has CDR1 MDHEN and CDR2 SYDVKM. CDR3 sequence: CASSFLGFGTGELFF. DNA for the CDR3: TGTGCCAGCAGTTTCTTGGGGTTCGGCACCGGGGAGCTGTTTTTT.

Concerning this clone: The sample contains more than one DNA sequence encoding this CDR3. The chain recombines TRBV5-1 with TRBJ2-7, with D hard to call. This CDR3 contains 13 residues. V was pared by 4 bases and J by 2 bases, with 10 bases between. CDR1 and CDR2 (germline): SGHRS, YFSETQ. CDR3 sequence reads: CASSTDGPYEQYF. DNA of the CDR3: TGCGCCAGCAGCACGGACGGACCCTACGAGCAGTACTTC.

The CDR3 reads CASSSGPLNEQFF. The CDR3 bases are TGCGCCAGCAGCTCCGGGCCCCTCAATGAGCAGTTCTTC. V gene TRBV5-1 combines with J gene TRBJ2-1; D is undetermined. CDR3 size: 13 residues. The V gene lost 3 bases and the J gene lost 6 bases, with 10 bases spanning the gap. Germline V lookup: CDR1 SGHRS, CDR2 YFSETQ.

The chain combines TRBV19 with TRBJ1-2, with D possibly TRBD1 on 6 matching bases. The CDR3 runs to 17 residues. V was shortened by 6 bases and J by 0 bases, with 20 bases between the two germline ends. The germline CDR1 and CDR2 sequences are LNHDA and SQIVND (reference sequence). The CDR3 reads CASRDIRGQKANYGYTF. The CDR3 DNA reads TGTGCCAGTAGGGATATAAGGGGACAAAAAGCTAACTATGGCTACACCTTC.

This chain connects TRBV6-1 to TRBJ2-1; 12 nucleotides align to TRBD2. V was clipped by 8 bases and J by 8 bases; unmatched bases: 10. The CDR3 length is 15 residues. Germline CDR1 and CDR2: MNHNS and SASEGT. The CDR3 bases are TGTGCCAGCTTCTTGACTAGCGGGAGTTGGGATGAGCAGTTCTTC. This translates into CASFLTSGSWDEQFF.

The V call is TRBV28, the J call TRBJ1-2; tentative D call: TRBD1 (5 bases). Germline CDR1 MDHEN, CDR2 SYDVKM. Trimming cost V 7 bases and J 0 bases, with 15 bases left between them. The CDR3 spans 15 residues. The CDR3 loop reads CASNRGGYSNYGYTF. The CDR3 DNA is TGTGCCAGCAATCGGGGGGGGTACTCTAACTATGGCTACACCTTC.

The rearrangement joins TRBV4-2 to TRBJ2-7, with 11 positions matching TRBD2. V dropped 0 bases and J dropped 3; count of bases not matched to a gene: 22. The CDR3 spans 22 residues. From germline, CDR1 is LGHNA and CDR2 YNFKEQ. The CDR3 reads CASSQEGWIIAGGPASRYEQYF. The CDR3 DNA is TGTGCCAGCAGCCAAGAAGGGTGGATTATAGCGGGAGGGCCAGCATCCCGCTACGAGCAGTACTTC.

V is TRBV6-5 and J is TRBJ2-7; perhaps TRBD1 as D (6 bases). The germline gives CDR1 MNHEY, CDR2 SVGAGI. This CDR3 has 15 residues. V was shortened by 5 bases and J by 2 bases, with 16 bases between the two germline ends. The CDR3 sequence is CASSKRDPGAYEQYF. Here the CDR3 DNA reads TGTGCCAGCAGTAAACGGGACCCAGGGGCCTACGAGCAGTACTTC.

CDR3 loop: CASSLTRQGPSYEQYF. CDR3 DNA sequence: TGTGCCAGCTCACTTACCCGACAGGGGCCTTCCTACGAGCAGTACTTC. The chain has TRBV18 and TRBJ2-7; 8 bases are a match to TRBD1. The CDR3 contains 16 residues. Germline CDR1 KGHSH, CDR2 LQKENI. With 4 bases clipped from V and 1 base from J, the junction kept 9 bases outside the gene matches.

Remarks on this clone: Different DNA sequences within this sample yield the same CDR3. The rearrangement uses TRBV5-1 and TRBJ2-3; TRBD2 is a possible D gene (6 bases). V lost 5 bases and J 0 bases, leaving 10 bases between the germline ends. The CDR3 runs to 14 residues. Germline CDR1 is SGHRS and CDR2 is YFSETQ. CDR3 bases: TGCGCCAGCAGTCGCGGGGCTAGCACAGATACGCAGTATTTT. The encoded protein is CASSRGASTDTQYF.

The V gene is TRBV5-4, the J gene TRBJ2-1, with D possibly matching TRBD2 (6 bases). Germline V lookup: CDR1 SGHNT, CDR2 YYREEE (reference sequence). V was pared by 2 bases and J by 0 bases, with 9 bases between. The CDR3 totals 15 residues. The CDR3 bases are TGTGCCAGCAGCTTTCCGGGAGACTCCTACAATGAGCAGTTCTTC. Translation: CASSFPGDSYNEQFF.

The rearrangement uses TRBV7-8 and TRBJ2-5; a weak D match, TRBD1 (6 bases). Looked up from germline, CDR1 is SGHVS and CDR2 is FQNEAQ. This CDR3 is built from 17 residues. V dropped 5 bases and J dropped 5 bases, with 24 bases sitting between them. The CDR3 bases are TGTGCCAGCAGCCGATTGGGGGCAATGGGCGATAGTGAGACCCAGTACTTC. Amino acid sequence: CASSRLGAMGDSETQYF.

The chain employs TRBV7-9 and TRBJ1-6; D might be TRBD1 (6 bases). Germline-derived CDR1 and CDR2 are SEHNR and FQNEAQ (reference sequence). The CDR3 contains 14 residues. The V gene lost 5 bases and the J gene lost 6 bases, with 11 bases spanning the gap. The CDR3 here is CASSMDSRNSPLHF. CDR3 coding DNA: TGTGCCAGCAGCATGGACAGTCGTAATTCACCCCTCCACTTT.

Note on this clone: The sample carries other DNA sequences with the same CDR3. The CDR3 DNA reads TGTGCCAGCAGTTCCTTGGGCACAGATACGCAGTATTTT. Translated, it gives CASSSLGTDTQYF. The chain has TRBV28 and TRBJ2-3, with unresolved D. CDR1 is MDHEN, CDR2 SYDVKM, per germline. The CDR3 spans 13 residues. The V end lost 4 bases, the J end lost 1 base, and 6 bases lay between the germline ends.

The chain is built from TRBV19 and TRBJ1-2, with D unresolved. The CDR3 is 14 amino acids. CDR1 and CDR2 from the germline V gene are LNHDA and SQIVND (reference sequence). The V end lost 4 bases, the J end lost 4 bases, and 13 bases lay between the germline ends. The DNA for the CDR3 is TGTGCCAGTAGTAGTGCGCAGGCTCCCTATGGCTACACCTTC. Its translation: CASSSAQAPYGYTF.

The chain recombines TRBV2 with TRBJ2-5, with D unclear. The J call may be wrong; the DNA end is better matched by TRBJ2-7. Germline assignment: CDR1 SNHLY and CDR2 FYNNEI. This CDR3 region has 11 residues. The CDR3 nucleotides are TGTGCCAGCAGGGGAACCTACGAGCAGTACTTC. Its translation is CASRGTYEQYF.

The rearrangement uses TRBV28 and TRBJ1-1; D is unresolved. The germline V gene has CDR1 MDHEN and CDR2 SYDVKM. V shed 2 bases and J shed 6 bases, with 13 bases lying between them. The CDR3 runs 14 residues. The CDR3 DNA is TGTGCCAGCAGTTTAACCCCCCGGAGGGCTGAAGCTTTCTTT. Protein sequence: CASSLTPRRAEAFF.

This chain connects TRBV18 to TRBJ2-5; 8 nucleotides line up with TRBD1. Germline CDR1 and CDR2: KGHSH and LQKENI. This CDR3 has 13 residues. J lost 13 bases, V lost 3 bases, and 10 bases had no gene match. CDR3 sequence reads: CASSPGQGSSRYF. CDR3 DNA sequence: TGTGCCAGCTCACCCGGACAGGGTTCCTCAAGGTACTTC. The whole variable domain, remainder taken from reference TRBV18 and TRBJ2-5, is NAGVMQNPRHLVRRRGQEARLRCSPMKGHSHVYWYRQLPEEGLKFMVYLQKENIIDESGMPKERFSAEFPKEGPSILRIQQVVRGDSAAYFCASSPGQGSSRYFGPGTRLLVL.

The CDR3 here is CASSVDGDTYTEAFF. For the CDR3, the DNA is TGTGCCAGCAGCGTAGATGGGGACACTTACACTGAAGCTTTCTTT. V is TRBV9 and J is TRBJ1-1, with D possibly being TRBD1 (6 bases). The germline V gene has CDR1 SGDLS and CDR2 YYNGEE. Between the trimmed V and J ends, which lost 0 bases and 3 bases, there was a span of 12 bases. CDR3 length equals 15 residues.

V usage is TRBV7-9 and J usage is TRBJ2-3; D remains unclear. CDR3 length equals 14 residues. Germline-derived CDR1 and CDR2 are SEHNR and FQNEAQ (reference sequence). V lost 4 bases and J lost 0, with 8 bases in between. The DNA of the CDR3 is TGTGCCAGCAGCTCTACTTCCAGCACAGATACGCAGTATTTT. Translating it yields CASSSTSSTDTQYF.

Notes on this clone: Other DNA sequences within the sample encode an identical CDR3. The CDR3 region is CASSLPGVGYTF. The CDR3 DNA is TGTGCCAGTTCCCTCCCCGGGGTTGGCTACACCTTC. The V gene is TRBV28, the J gene TRBJ1-2; D gene ambiguous. Trimming shortened V by 9 bases and J by 7 bases, and 15 bases separated the two germline ends. The CDR3 sequence is 12 residues long. Germline CDR1 reads MDHEN; CDR2 reads SYDVKM.

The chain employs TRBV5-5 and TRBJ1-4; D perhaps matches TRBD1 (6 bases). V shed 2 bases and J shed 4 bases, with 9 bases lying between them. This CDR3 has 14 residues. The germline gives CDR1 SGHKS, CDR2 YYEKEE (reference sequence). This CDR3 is CASSFGRGNEKLFF. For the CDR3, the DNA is TGTGCCAGCAGCTTCGGCAGGGGTAATGAAAAACTGTTTTTT.

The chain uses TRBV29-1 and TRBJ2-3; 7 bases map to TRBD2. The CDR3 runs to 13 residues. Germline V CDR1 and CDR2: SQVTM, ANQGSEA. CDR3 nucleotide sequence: TGCAGTGATAGGGGAGGGCAGACAGATACGCAGTATTTT. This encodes CSDRGGQTDTQYF.

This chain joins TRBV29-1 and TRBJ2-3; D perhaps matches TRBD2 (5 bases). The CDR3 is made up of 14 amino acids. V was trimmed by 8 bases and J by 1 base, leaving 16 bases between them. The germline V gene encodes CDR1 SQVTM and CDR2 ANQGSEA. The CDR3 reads CSTTGLPRTDTQYF. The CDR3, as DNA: TGCAGCACCACCGGACTGCCGCGCACAGATACGCAGTATTTT.

Here the CDR3 reads CAWNLRAGITGELFF. The CDR3 coding sequence is TGTGCCTGGAACCTCCGGGCAGGGATCACCGGGGAGCTGTTTTTT. The gene calls are TRBV30 and TRBJ2-2; tentative D call: TRBD1 (5 bases). V was cut by 4 bases and J by 4 bases, with 16 bases left in between. This CDR3 has 15 amino acids. Germline V gene sequence: CDR1 GTSNPN, CDR2 SVGIG (reference sequence). Supplemented by reference TRBV30 and TRBJ2-2, the full variable domain reads SQTIHQWPATLVQPVGSPLSLECTVEGTSNPNLYWYRQAAGRGLQLLFYSVGIGQISSEVPQNLSASRPQDRQFILSSKKLLLSDSGFYLCAWNLRAGITGELFFGEGSRLTVL.

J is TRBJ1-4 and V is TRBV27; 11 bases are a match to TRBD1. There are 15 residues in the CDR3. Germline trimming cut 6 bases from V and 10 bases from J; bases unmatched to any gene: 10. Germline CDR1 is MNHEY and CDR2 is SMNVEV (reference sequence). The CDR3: CASRRTGTGGGKLFF. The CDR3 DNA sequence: TGTGCCAGCAGAAGGACCGGGACAGGGGGTGGAAAACTGTTTTTT.

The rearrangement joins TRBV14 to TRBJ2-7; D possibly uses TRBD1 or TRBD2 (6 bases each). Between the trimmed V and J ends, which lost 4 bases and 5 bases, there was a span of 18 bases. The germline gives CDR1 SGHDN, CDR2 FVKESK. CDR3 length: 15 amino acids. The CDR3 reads CASSPEVAEGDEQYF. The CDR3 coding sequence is TGTGCCAGCAGCCCCGAAGTAGCGGAGGGGGACGAGCAGTACTTC.

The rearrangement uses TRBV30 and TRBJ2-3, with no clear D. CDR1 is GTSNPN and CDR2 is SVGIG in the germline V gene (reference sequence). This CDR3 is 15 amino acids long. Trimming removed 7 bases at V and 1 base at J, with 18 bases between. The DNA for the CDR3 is TGTGCCTACAGCCGGCATCCGCTAGGCACAGATACGCAGTATTTT. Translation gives CAYSRHPLGTDTQYF.

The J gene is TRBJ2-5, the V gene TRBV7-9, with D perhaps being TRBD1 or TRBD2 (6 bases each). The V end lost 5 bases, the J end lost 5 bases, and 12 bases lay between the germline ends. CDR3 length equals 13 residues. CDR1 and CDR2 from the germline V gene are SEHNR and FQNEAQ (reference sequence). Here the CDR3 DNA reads TGTGCCAGCAGCGTCCGGAGGGGGGAGACCCAGTACTTC. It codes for CASSVRRGETQYF.